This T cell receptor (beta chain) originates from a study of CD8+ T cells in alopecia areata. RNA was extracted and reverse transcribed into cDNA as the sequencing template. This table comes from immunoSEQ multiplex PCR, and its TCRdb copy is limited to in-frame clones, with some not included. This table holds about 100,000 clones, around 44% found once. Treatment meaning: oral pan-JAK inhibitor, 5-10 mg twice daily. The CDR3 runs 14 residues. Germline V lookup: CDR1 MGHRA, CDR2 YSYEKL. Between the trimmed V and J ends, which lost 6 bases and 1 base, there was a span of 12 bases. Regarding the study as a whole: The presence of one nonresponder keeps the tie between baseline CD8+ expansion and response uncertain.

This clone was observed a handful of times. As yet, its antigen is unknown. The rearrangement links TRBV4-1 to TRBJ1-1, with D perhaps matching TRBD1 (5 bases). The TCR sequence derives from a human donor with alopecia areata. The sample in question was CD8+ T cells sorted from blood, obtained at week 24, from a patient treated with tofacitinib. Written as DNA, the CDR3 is TGCGCCAGCAGTTTCGGGGGAGGGAACACTGAAGCTTTCTTT. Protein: CASSFGGGNTEAFF.